Each of the 12 T cell receptor beta chains below was sequenced from the same sample in a study of blood T cell repertoires in COVID-19. Profiling relied on immunoSEQ multiplex PCR, and the TCRdb table lists in-frame clones only, not all of them. Of some 220,000 clones listed, roughly 84% are singletons. The sample taken for sequencing was peripheral blood. The receptor set was obtained from a woman aged 25 to 39 who had recovered from COVID-19.

V usage is TRBV19 and J usage is TRBJ2-7, with TRBD2 identical over 9 bases. Germline V gene sequence: CDR1 LNHDA, CDR2 SQIVND (reference sequence). Trimming removed 5 bases from V and 2 bases from J; junction bases left unmatched: 7. The CDR3 runs 15 residues. The CDR3 DNA follows: TGTGCCAGTAGTTCGCGGGAGGGGACGGCCTACGAGCAGTACTTC. Encoded protein: CASSSREGTAYEQYF.

This chain uses TRBV3-1 (or the pseudogene TRBV3-2) with TRBJ2-4; D uncertain. The ends were cut back, 1 base at V and 0 bases at J, with 10 bases in the middle. The CDR3 runs 16 residues. Germline assignment: CDR1 LGHDT and CDR2 YNNKEL (reference sequence). CDR3 in DNA: TGTGCCAGCAGCCAAGTCGGCGGAGTAGCCAAAAACATTCAGTACTTC. It codes for CASSQVGGVAKNIQYF.

V gene TRBV12-2 combines with J gene TRBJ1-6; TRBD1 is the table's D call and was not checked against the DNA. TRBV12-2 corresponds to a pseudogene. The CDR3 extends over 18 amino acids. The CDR3 DNA is TGTGCAAGTCGCTTCCGGGACAGGCGGAGCTCCTATAATTCACCCCTCCACTTT. Its translation: CASRFRDRRSSYNSPLHF.

The chain recombines TRBV11-1 with TRBJ2-7; 9 bases are a match to TRBD2. The CDR3 has 15 amino acids. V shed 1 base and J 2 bases; nucleotides not matched to a gene: 3. Per the germline V gene, CDR1 is SGHAT and CDR2 is FQDESV (reference sequence). The CDR3 bases are TGTGCCAGCAGCTTAGAGACTAGCGGCACCTACGAGCAGTACTTC. This gives the protein CASSLETSGTYEQYF.

The chain is built from TRBV9 and TRBJ1-2; D is possibly TRBD1 (6 bases). The CDR3 consists of 15 residues. V lost 4 bases and J lost 2, with 15 bases in between. Germline V gene sequence: CDR1 SGDLS, CDR2 YYNGEE. Written as DNA, the CDR3 is TGTGCCAGCAGCCCGGGAGGGGGAGTCAACTATGGCTACACCTTC. Translation gives CASSPGGGVNYGYTF.

The rearrangement links TRBV7-9 to TRBJ2-5; a possible D gene is TRBD1 (6 bases). V was pared by 4 bases and J by 7 bases, with 10 bases between. The length of the CDR3 is 12 residues. Germline values: CDR1 SEHNR, CDR2 FQNEAQ (reference sequence). CDR3 sequence (DNA): TGTGCCAGCAGCTCCCGAGGGGGGACCCAGTACTTC. Protein product: CASSSRGGTQYF.

V gene TRBV2 combines with J gene TRBJ2-1, with 12 bases fitting TRBD2. The V gene end was trimmed by 6 bases and the J gene end by 0 bases; junction bases not matched to a gene: 6. Per the germline V gene, CDR1 is SNHLY and CDR2 is FYNNEI. CDR3 length equals 17 residues. The CDR3 DNA is TGTGCCAGCAGGAGCCAGGGACTAGCGGGCTCCTACAATGAGCAGTTCTTC. It yields the protein CASRSQGLAGSYNEQFF.

The chain uses TRBV29-1 and TRBJ2-7; 10 bases are a match to TRBD2. J was trimmed by 2 bases and V by 4 bases; bases with no gene match: 5. The CDR3 is made up of 14 amino acids. Germline assignment: CDR1 SQVTM and CDR2 ANQGSEA. The CDR3 DNA reads TGCAGCGTTGGAGTAGCGGGGGGTCCCTACGAGCAGTACTTC. Protein product: CSVGVAGGPYEQYF.

The rearrangement links TRBV4-2 to TRBJ2-1; weak D call: TRBD2 (5 bases). Trimming took off 2 bases at V and 3 bases at J, with 11 bases between the two ends. Germline V gene data show CDR1 as LGHNA and CDR2 as YNFKEQ. The CDR3 length is 15 residues. The CDR3 DNA sequence: TGTGCCAGCAGCCAAAACCCCACTAGCTACAATGAGCAGTTCTTC. Amino acid sequence: CASSQNPTSYNEQFF.

This clone was detected a few times. The chain links TRBV12-2 to TRBJ2-5; the table's TRBD2 call for D was not verified on the DNA. TRBV12-2 is a pseudogene locus. CDR3 length: 16 residues. The CDR3 DNA reads as TGTGCAAGTCGCTTAAACCGGGAGGAAGAGAATGAGACCCAGTACTTC. Amino acid sequence: CASRLNREEENETQYF.

The chain combines TRBV9 with TRBJ2-5; TRBD1 agrees at 9 bases. Germline V gene data show CDR1 as SGDLS and CDR2 as YYNGEE. The J segment lost 4 bases and the V segment lost 0 bases, leaving 13 bases of the junction unmatched. The CDR3 has 18 residues. As DNA, the CDR3 is TGTGCCAGCAGCGTAGCAACTCCGGGACAGGGAAGGGCAGAGACCCAGTACTTC. Its protein is CASSVATPGQGRAETQYF.

The chain joins TRBV9 to TRBJ1-1; 9 bases match TRBD1. Germline lookup yields CDR1 SGDLS and CDR2 YYNGEE. V gave up 4 bases and J gave up 3 bases; unmatched junction bases: 7. The CDR3 totals 15 residues. The CDR3 bases are TGTGCCAGCAGCTCCGGGACAGGGAAGTACACTGAAGCTTTCTTT. Protein product: CASSSGTGKYTEAFF.